This T cell receptor beta chain originates from a study of shared clonotypes between healthy human individuals. Clones were read by immunoSEQ multiplex PCR, and TCRdb kept only the in-frame ones, dropping some. The sample has about 1 million clones, approximately 76% seen once. The V gene end was trimmed by 2 bases and the J gene end by 3 bases; junction bases not matched to a gene: 6. Germline V CDR1 and CDR2: SGHDT, YYEEEE. The CDR3 runs to 16 residues. The chain joins TRBV5-6 to TRBJ1-5, with 9 bases fitting TRBD1. The sequence was collected from a man aged 18 to 35 in good health. Source material: memory CD4+ T cells sorted from blood. As for subset: CD45RA-negative fraction. For the CDR3, the DNA is TGTGCCAGCAGCTTTTGGGGGACAGGGAACAATCAGCCCCAGCATTTT. Encoded protein: CASSFWGTGNNQPQHF.